The T cell receptor (beta chain) under discussion was sequenced for a study of regulatory T cells in long-lasting Graves disease. Noted time point: persistent/refractory GD, antithyroid drugs over 5 years with positive TRAb. PBMCs were the source of the RNA used for TCR sequencing. Each patient gave roughly 10 milliliters of EDTA-anticoagulated peripheral blood. iRepertoire HTBI primers and Arm-PCR of CDR3 regions built TCR beta libraries. TCRdb reanalysed the multiplex PCR reads using MiXCR and keeps one entry per CDR3 protein. The sample yields 400,000 to 450,000 distinct CDR3 sequences, 23% seen once. Study-level points and caveats: Newly diagnosed patients had higher TCR diversity than persistent Graves' patients did.

V was trimmed by 6 bases and J by 1 base, leaving 12 bases between them. CDR3 length: 15 residues. CDR1 is SEHNR and CDR2 is FQNEAQ in the germline V gene (reference sequence). With regard to this clonotype: What it recognizes is unknown.

The starting material was peripheral blood mononuclear cells (PBMCs), obtained when the disease was refractory, from a patient treated with antithyroid drugs. V gene TRBV7-9 combines with J gene TRBJ2-2; D possibly corresponds to TRBD2 (5 bases). This clonotype was sampled from a female donor with Graves disease. CDR3 residues: CASRALEGNTGELFF. DNA for the CDR3: TGTGCCAGCAGAGCACTAGAGGGGAACACCGGGGAGCTGTTTTTT.